This TCR beta chain stems from a study of breast tumors, draining lymph nodes, adjacent tissues. General study points: Compared with basal-like, luminal-like tumors shared significantly more repertoire with nontumor tissue. The lymph node origin of tumor T cells was framed as consistent with a hypothesis, not demonstrated.

TCRdb used MiXCR to reprocess the multiplex PCR reads, holding one entry per CDR3 protein. The sample lists approximately 130,000 distinct CDR3 sequences, approximately 20% occurring once. This CDR3 has 13 amino acids. Germline values: CDR1 SNHLY, CDR2 FYNNEI. Breast cancer patients provided tissue from their axillary draining lymph nodes. This clonotype appeared a single time. Antigen specificity is unknown. A junction boundary mismatches the germline segment, possibly from a read error. This rearrangement joins TRBV2 to TRBJ2-5; D may be TRBD2 (5 bases). This TCR derives from a female donor with breast cancer. Some clones in this sample may be carry-over from other donors' samples. The sequencing input was axillary lymph node tissue. The CDR3 bases are TGTGCCAGTGGTCTGAGGGTACAAGAGACCCACTACTTC. Translating gives CASGLRVQETHYF.